This TCR beta chain was captured in a study of a mutant IDH1 vaccine in newly diagnosed glioma. Study-wide background: Treated patients had a mean age of roughly 39 years and a roughly 60% male, around 38% female split. Receipt of radiotherapy, temozolomide, or both preceded the study, and most received both. General study findings and limits: The authors found pseudoprogression apparently unrelated to changes in top peripheral T cell clonotypes.

Concerning this clone itself: Its matching antigen is unknown.

Per germline, CDR1 SGHTA and CDR2 FQGNSA. The CDR3 extends over 15 amino acids. V lost 1 base to trimming and J lost 4 bases, with 13 bases between them. TCRdb keeps only in-frame clones here, not all; method: immunoSEQ multiplex PCR. Among tens of thousands of clones listed, roughly 78% were seen once. The time point denotes: baseline, week 1 (first vaccination visit). Treatment: pre-vaccination baseline after standard-of-care therapy. The sequencing used PBMCs, collected from a glioma patient treated with radiotherapy, temozolomide or both. The V and J genes are TRBV7-2 and TRBJ1-2; D gene uncertain. This TCR came from a man in his forties or fifties with glioma. This chain's CDR3 is CASSLGAEALYGYTF. CDR3 DNA sequence: TGTGCCAGCAGCTTAGGGGCAGAAGCTCTCTATGGCTACACCTTC.